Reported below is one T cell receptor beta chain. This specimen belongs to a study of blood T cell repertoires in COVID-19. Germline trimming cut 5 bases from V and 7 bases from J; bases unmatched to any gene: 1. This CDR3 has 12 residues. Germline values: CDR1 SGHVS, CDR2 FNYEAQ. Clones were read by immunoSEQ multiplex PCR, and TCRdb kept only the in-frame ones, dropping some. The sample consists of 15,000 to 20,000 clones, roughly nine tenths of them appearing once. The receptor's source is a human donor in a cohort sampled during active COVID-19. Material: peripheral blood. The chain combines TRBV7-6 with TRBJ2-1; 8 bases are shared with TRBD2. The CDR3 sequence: CASSTSGNEQFF. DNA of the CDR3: TGTGCCAGCAGCACTAGCGGTAATGAGCAGTTCTTC.